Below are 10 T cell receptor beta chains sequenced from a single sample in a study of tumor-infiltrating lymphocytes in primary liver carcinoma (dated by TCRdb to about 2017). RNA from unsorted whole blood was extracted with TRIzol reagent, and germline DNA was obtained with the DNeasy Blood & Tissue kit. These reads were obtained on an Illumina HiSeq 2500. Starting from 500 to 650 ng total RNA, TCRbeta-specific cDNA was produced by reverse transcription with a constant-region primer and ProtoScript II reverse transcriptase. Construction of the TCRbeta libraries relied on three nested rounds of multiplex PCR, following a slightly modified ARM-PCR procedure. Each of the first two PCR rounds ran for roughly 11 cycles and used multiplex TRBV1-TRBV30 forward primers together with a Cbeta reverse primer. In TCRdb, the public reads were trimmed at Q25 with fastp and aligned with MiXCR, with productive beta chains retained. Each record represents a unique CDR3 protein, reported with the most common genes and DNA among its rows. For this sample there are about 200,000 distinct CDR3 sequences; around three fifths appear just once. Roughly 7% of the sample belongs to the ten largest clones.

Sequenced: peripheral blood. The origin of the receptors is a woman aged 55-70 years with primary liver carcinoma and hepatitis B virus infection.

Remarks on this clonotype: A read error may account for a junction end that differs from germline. The CDR3 sequence: CASSTMRGGGYNEQSF. In nucleotides, the CDR3 is TGTGCCAGCAGCACCATGCGAGGGGGCGGTTACAATGAGCAGTCCTTC. The chain carries TRBV11-2 and TRBJ2-1; the match to TRBD1 covers 7 bases. This CDR3 spans 16 amino acids. CDR1 and CDR2 from the germline V gene are SGHAT and FQNNGV.

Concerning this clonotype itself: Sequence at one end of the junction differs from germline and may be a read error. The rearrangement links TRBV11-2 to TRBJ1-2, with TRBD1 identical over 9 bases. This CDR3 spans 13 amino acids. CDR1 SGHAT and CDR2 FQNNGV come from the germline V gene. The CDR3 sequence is CASSMTGGHGYTF. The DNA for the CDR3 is TGTGCCAGCAGCATGACAGGGGGGCATGGTTACACCTTC.

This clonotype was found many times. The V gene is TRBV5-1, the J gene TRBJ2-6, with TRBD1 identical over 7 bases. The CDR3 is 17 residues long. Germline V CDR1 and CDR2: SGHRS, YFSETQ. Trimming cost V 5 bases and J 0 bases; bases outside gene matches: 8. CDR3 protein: CASRGGAFGSGANVLTF. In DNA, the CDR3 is TGCGCCAGCAGAGGGGGCGCTTTCGGCTCTGGGGCCAACGTCCTGACTTTC.

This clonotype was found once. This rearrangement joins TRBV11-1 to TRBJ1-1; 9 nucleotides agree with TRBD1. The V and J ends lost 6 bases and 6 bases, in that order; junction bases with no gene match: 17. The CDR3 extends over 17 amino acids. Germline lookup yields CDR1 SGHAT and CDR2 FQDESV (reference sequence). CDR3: CASSHRDRVLGLSEAFF. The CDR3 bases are TGTGCCAGCAGTCACCGGGACAGGGTCTTAGGTCTTTCTGAAGCTTTCTTT.

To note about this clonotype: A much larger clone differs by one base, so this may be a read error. This chain's CDR3 is CASSYNRDNTGAFF. CDR3 nucleotides: TGTGCCAGCAGCTACAACAGGGATAACACTGGAGCTTTCTTT. This rearrangement joins TRBV12-3 or TRBV12-4 to TRBJ1-1; D possibly corresponds to TRBD1 (6 bases). This CDR3 spans 14 amino acids.

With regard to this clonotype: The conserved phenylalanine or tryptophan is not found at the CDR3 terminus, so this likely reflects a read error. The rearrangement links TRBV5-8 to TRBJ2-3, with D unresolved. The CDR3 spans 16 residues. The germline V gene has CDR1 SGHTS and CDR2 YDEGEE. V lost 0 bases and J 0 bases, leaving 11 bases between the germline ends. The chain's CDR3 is CASSLGTSRSTDTQYL. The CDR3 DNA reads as TGTGCCAGCAGCTTGGGAACGTCACGAAGCACAGATACGCAGTATTTG.

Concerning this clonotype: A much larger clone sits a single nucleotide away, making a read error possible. In DNA, the CDR3 is TGCGCCAGCAGCCAAGGGTCGGGTAGCGTCCACGAGCAGTACTTC. It is translated as CASSQGSGSVHEQYF. The rearrangement joins TRBV4-1 to TRBJ2-7; possible D gene TRBD2, 5 bases. The CDR3 is 15 residues long. V was pared by 1 base and J by 5 bases, with 15 bases between. Per germline, CDR1 MGHRA and CDR2 YSYEKL.

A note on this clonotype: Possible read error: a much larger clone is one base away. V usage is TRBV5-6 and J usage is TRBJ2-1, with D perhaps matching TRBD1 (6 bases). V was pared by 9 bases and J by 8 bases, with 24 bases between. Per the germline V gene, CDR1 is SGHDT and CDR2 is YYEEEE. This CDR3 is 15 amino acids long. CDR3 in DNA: TGTGCCAATAACGACGGGCAGGGGTGGGGCCATGAGCAGTTCTTC. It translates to CANNDGQGWGHEQFF. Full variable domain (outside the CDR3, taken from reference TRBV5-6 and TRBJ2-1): DAGVTQSPTHLIKTRGQQVTLRCSPKSGHDTVSWYQQALGQGPQFIFQYYEEEERQRGNFPDRFSGHQFPNYSSELNVNALLLGDSALYLCANNDGQGWGHEQFFGPGTRLTVL.

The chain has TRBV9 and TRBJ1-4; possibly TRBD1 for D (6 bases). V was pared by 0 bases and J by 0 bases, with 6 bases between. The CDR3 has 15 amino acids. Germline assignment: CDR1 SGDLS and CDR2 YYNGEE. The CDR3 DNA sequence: TGTGCCAGCAGCGTAGGGACAGCAACTAATGAAAAACTGTTTTTT. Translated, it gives CASSVGTATNEKLFF.

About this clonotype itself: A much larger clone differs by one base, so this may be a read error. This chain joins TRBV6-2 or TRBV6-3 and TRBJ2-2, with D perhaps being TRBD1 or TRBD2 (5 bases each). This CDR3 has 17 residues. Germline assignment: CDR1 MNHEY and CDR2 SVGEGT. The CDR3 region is CASIQPPPGPNTGDLFF. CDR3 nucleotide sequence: TGTGCCAGCATTCAACCCCCCCCGGGTCCAAACACCGGGGACCTGTTTTTT.